This entry is about one T cell receptor (beta chain). Its antigen remains unidentified. Previously described methods and listed TCR primers were employed for the bulk TCR libraries. MiXCR was run by TCRdb on the PCR reads, yielding one entry per CDR3 protein. The table lists about 640,000 distinct CDR3 sequences, approximately 20% of them singletons, with approximately 0.9% in the top ten. This sample is drawn from a study of molecular identifiers for immune sequencing clone quantification. Study-level results: Detecting spiked Jurkat TCR RNA from one cell among one million naive cells was reportedly possible.

The CDR3 runs 15 residues. Between the trimmed V and J ends, which lost 0 bases and 7 bases, there was a span of 10 bases. Germline loops: CDR1 MNHEY, CDR2 SVGAGI. Sorting recovered naive CD8 T cells on a CD8+CD4-CCR7+CD45RA+ profile. This chain connects TRBV6-5 to TRBJ1-6; maybe TRBD1 (5 bases). This sequence originates from a human donor in good health. Some libraries in this study had Jurkat cell RNA spiked in. The sequenced sample consisted of naive CD8+ T cells from blood, with Jurkat cell RNA spiked in. Subset indicated: FACS-sorted CD8+CD4-CCR7+CD45RA+ naive T cells. CDR3 sequence: CASSYSSWGNSPLHF. DNA of the CDR3: TGTGCCAGCAGTTACTCGAGCTGGGGGAATTCACCCCTCCACTTT.